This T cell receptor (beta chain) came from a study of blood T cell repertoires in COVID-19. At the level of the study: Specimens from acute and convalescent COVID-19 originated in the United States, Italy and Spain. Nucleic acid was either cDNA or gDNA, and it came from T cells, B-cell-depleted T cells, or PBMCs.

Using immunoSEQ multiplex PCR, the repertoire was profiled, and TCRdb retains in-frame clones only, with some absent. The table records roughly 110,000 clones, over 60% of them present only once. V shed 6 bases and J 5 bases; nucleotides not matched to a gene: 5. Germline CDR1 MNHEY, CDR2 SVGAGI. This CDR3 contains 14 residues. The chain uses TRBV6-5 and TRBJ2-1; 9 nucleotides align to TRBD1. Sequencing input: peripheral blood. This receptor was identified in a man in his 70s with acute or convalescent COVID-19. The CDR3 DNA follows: TGTGCCAGCAGCCCGGGACAGGGACACAATGAGCAGTTCTTC. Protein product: CASSPGQGHNEQFF.